This T cell receptor beta chain was profiled in a study of Graves' ophthalmopathy and Graves' hyperthyroidism. Study-wide points: Its predictions of ophthalmopathy progression gave the model roughly 71% sensitivity and about 72% specificity.

This CDR3 has 12 amino acids. Germline CDR1 reads SGHTA; CDR2 reads FQGNSA. Between the trimmed V and J ends, which lost 3 bases and 8 bases, there was a span of 5 bases. This clonotype came up many times. Its antigen remains unknown. The authors amplified TCR beta CDR3 regions, and they did so from RNA transcripts for repertoire sequencing. Scientists carried out first-round RT-PCR using HTBI primers and then a second-round multiplex PCR. Each CDR3 protein is one row after TCRdb ran MiXCR on the multiplex PCR reads. The table includes 500,000 to 800,000 distinct CDR3 sequences, more than 40% detected once.

Sequenced material: peripheral blood. V usage is TRBV7-2 and J usage is TRBJ1-6; D gene uncertain. The clonotype was recovered from an adult man with Graves' ophthalmopathy. The CDR3: CASSFWDSPLHF. The CDR3 DNA reads as TGTGCCAGCAGCTTTTGGGATTCACCCCTCCACTTT.